This T cell receptor beta chain emerged from a study of T cells in Graves' hyperthyroidism and ophthalmopathy. Trimming took 3 bases from V and 7 from J, leaving 17 bases between them. This CDR3 is 14 amino acids long. Germline CDR1 and CDR2: SGDLS and YYNGEE. TCR beta CDR3 sequences were amplified from RNA transcripts. An initial round of RT-PCR targeting the TCR CDR3 relied on the HTBI primer set. MiXCR, run by TCRdb on the multiplex PCR reads, gives a single entry per CDR3 protein. Among fewer than 800,000 distinct CDR3 sequences listed, around 15% were seen once. The source material was blood. V and J are TRBV9 and TRBJ2-7; weak D call: TRBD2 (5 bases). The receptor comes from a man aged 18-30 years with Graves' hyperthyroidism. The CDR3 is CASSEDRDEEEQYF. The CDR3, as DNA: TGTGCCAGCAGCGAGGACCGGGATGAGGAAGAGCAGTACTTC.